The 27 T cell receptor beta chains presented below share a single source sample, sequenced in a study of T-cell reconstitution after alpha-beta-depleted transplantation in children. The TCRbeta library incorporated unique molecular identifiers. TCRdb re-analysed the PCR reads in MiXCR, keeping a single row per CDR3 protein. This table has hundreds of thousands of distinct CDR3 sequences, around 13% appearing once. Here the sequenced sample was PBMCs, taken before TCRalphabeta/CD19-depleted stem cell transplant. The origin of the receptors is a girl aged 2 to 9 with congenital amegakaryocytic thrombocytopenia, due to receive a stem cell transplant.

This clonotype occurred many times. The chain is built from TRBV9 and TRBJ2-4; D is uncertain. The CDR3 consists of 15 residues. V lost 4 bases and J 8 bases, leaving 19 bases between the germline ends. The germline V gene encodes CDR1 SGDLS and CDR2 YYNGEE. Here the CDR3 DNA reads TGTGCCAGCAGCCCCTCCTGCGAGGATTGGGACATTCAGTACTTC. Its protein product is CASSPSCEDWDIQYF.

This clonotype was detected a few times. The V gene is TRBV12-3 or TRBV12-4, the J gene TRBJ2-5, with D possibly TRBD2 on 7 matching bases. V was clipped by 3 bases and J by 5 bases, with 13 bases between them. The length of the CDR3 is 14 residues. The CDR3 is CASSFRGAAETQYF. For the CDR3, the DNA is TGTGCCAGCAGTTTCCGGGGGGCGGCGGAGACCCAGTACTTC.

The chain couples TRBV29-1 to TRBJ2-7; TRBD1 agrees at 8 bases. V shed 5 bases and J 3 bases; nucleotides not matched to a gene: 12. The CDR3 runs 15 residues. Germline-derived CDR1 and CDR2 are SQVTM and ANQGSEA. CDR3 loop: CSVSPLGTGNYEQYF. Written as DNA, the CDR3 is TGCAGCGTTTCCCCCCTGGGGACAGGAAACTACGAGCAGTACTTC.

This clonotype was found a few times. The gene calls are TRBV5-1 and TRBJ2-1; the D gene is possibly TRBD2 (6 bases). The germline CDR1 and CDR2 sequences are SGHRS and YFSETQ. Trimming shortened V by 3 bases and J by 9 bases, and 16 bases separated the two germline ends. The CDR3 runs 14 residues. CDR3 region: CASSSRDWGIEQFF. DNA of the CDR3: TGCGCCAGCAGCTCCCGGGACTGGGGGATTGAGCAGTTCTTC.

This clonotype was detected many times. The chain has TRBV5-5 and TRBJ2-5; D unresolved. CDR1 is SGHKS and CDR2 is YYEKEE in the germline V gene (reference sequence). The CDR3 consists of 14 residues. Trimming left V 1 base short and J 5 bases short, with 12 bases between. CDR3 nucleotides: TGTGCCAGCAGCTTGCTTTCGGGTTCGGAGACCCAGTACTTC. It translates to CASSLLSGSETQYF.

This chain connects TRBV2 to TRBJ1-2; TRBD1 might be the D (6 bases). Trimming pared 8 bases from V and 8 bases from J, leaving 21 bases between. The CDR3 runs 14 residues. Germline V lookup: CDR1 SNHLY, CDR2 FYNNEI. DNA for the CDR3: TGTGCCAGCCCCCCGGACAGAGAAAAGGACGGCTACACCTTC. This codes for CASPPDREKDGYTF.

The rearrangement uses TRBV30 and TRBJ1-1, with no clear D. Germline lookup yields CDR1 GTSNPN and CDR2 SVGIG (reference sequence). The CDR3 runs 16 residues. Trimming removed 5 bases from V and 5 bases from J, with 24 bases in between. The CDR3 reads CAWSGRFYLGKTEAFF. CDR3 sequence (DNA): TGTGCCTGGTCGGGCAGGTTCTACCTGGGGAAGACTGAAGCTTTCTTT.

Comments on this clonotype: A much larger clone sits a single nucleotide away, making a read error possible. The chain combines TRBV30 with TRBJ2-1; the match to TRBD2 covers 9 bases. This CDR3 is 13 amino acids long. Per the germline V gene, CDR1 is GTSNPN and CDR2 is SVGIG (reference sequence). The CDR3, as DNA: TGTGCCTGGAGCCAGCGGGAGGATGGTGAGCATTTCTTC. Translating gives CAWSQREDGEHFF.

The gene calls are TRBV28 and TRBJ2-1; D tentatively fits TRBD1 or TRBD2 (6 bases each). The CDR3 has 13 residues. The V end was cut by 6 bases, the J end by 7 bases, with 13 bases between. In germline, CDR1 is MDHEN, CDR2 SYDVKM. CDR3 sequence reads: CASRQGLINEQFF. In DNA, the CDR3 is TGTGCCAGCAGACAGGGACTGATAAATGAGCAGTTCTTC.

This clonotype was seen ten or more times. The chain employs TRBV29-1 and TRBJ2-7; D is uncertain. Germline V gene sequence: CDR1 SQVTM, CDR2 ANQGSEA. The V end lost 4 bases, the J end lost 3 bases, and 7 bases lay between the germline ends. The CDR3 is made up of 11 amino acids. CDR3 loop: CSVVFSYEQYF. DNA for the CDR3: TGCAGCGTTGTGTTCAGCTACGAGCAGTACTTC.

This clonotype was detected many times. The chain couples TRBV20-1 to TRBJ2-7, with D uncertain. CDR3 size: 14 residues. V was cut by 3 bases and J by 5 bases, with 17 bases left in between. Per the germline V gene, CDR1 is DFQATT and CDR2 is SNEGSKA (reference sequence). CDR3 region: CSASETQGVHEQYF. In DNA, the CDR3 is TGCAGTGCTAGTGAAACCCAAGGAGTCCACGAGCAGTACTTC.

The chain joins TRBV29-1 to TRBJ2-1; TRBD2 matches at 14 bases. Trimming cost V 6 bases and J 6 bases; bases outside gene matches: 7. The CDR3 is 15 amino acids. Germline loops: CDR1 SQVTM, CDR2 ANQGSEA. CDR3 protein: CSVDGGLAGVNEQFF. The CDR3 DNA follows: TGCAGCGTGGACGGGGGACTAGCGGGAGTCAATGAGCAGTTCTTC.

This clonotype was observed at least ten times. V is TRBV20-1 and J is TRBJ1-6; TRBD1 aligns across 7 bases. The CDR3 is 16 residues long. CDR1 and CDR2 from the germline V gene are DFQATT and SNEGSKA (reference sequence). Trimming cost V 5 bases and J 7 bases; bases outside gene matches: 14. Written as DNA, the CDR3 is TGCAGTGCTCAAGCAGCTTGGACAGGCGGAAATTCACCCCTCCACTTT. The encoded protein is CSAQAAWTGGNSPLHF.

This sequence joins TRBV6-5 and TRBJ2-1; 8 bases match TRBD2. The CDR3 spans 15 residues. V lost 4 bases to trimming and J lost 4 bases; unmatched junction nucleotides: 6. Germline CDR1 reads MNHEY; CDR2 reads SVGAGI. The CDR3 DNA reads as TGTGCCAGCAGTTCGACTAGCGCAAATTACAATGAGCAGTTCTTC. It codes for CASSSTSANYNEQFF.

This clonotype was picked up a small number of times. This rearrangement joins TRBV7-9 to TRBJ1-1; 7 bases agree with TRBD1. In germline, CDR1 is SEHNR, CDR2 FQNEAQ (reference sequence). The CDR3 runs to 15 residues. V was pared by 6 bases and J by 5 bases, with 12 bases of the junction left unmatched. DNA for the CDR3: TGTGCCAGCAGGATGACAGGGAGGGAGAGGACTGAAGCTTTCTTT. Translating it yields CASRMTGRERTEAFF.

This clonotype was picked up many times. This chain links TRBV12-3 or TRBV12-4 with TRBJ1-1; no clear D. V lost 5 bases and J lost 1, with 11 bases in between. CDR3 length: 14 residues. The CDR3 here is CASSPPPSNTEAFF. Written as DNA, the CDR3 is TGTGCCAGCAGTCCCCCCCCTTCGAACACTGAAGCTTTCTTT.

Only a few counts were recorded for this clonotype. The V call is TRBV20-1, the J call TRBJ2-7, with D perhaps TRBD2 (6 bases). V was pared by 5 bases and J by 3 bases, with 17 bases between. In germline, CDR1 is DFQATT, CDR2 SNEGSKA (reference sequence). The CDR3 has 14 residues. Here the CDR3 reads CSAVLAPRRYEQYF. The DNA of the CDR3 is TGCAGTGCTGTACTAGCCCCGAGGCGCTACGAGCAGTACTTC.

This clonotype appeared many times. The J gene is TRBJ2-7, the V gene TRBV3-1; D is ambiguous. With 4 bases removed from V and 0 bases from J, the gap between germline ends came to 16 bases. Germline V gene lookup returns CDR1 LGHDT and CDR2 YNNKEL (reference sequence). There are 16 residues in the CDR3. The CDR3 loop reads CASSPTVRRSSYEQYF. CDR3 sequence (DNA): TGTGCCAGCAGCCCCACCGTGCGGAGAAGCTCCTACGAGCAGTACTTC.

This clonotype has more than one count but fewer than ten. The V and J genes are TRBV21-1 and TRBJ2-1; the listed D gene, TRBD2, was not tested against the DNA. TRBV21-1 is a documented pseudogene. The CDR3 length is 19 residues. The CDR3 region is CASSEIGSGRGSSYNEQFF. Written as DNA, the CDR3 is TGTGCCAGCAGCGAAATAGGAAGCGGGAGGGGTAGTTCCTACAATGAGCAGTTCTTC.

This clonotype was counted ten times or more. The chain combines TRBV20-1 with TRBJ2-1, with unresolved D. Germline assignment: CDR1 DFQATT and CDR2 SNEGSKA (reference sequence). The V end was cut by 6 bases, the J end by 2 bases, with 14 bases between. The CDR3 is made up of 14 amino acids. CDR3 bases: TGCAGTGCAGAGCCTCGGAAAACCTACAATGAGCAGTTCTTC. This codes for CSAEPRKTYNEQFF.

Points on this clonotype: A single base separates this from a much larger clone, so it may be a read error. This chain uses TRBV20-1 with TRBJ1-2; possible D gene TRBD1, 6 bases. CDR3 length equals 15 residues. The germline gives CDR1 DFQATT, CDR2 SNEGSKA (reference sequence). CDR3 DNA sequence: TGCAGTGCTGCCGCGGTGCCTCGGGACACCTATGGCGACACCTTC. It yields the protein CSAAAVPRDTYGDTF.

J is TRBJ2-1 and V is TRBV15, with TRBD2 matching over 8 bases. Germline CDR1 is LNHNV and CDR2 is YYDKDF (reference sequence). V lost 5 bases, J lost 4 bases, and 13 bases stayed unmatched. The CDR3 length is 17 residues. The CDR3 here is CATSSGLGLLRYNEQFF. The CDR3, as DNA: TGTGCCACCAGCTCGGGACTAGGCCTTCTCAGGTACAATGAGCAGTTCTTC. Drawing the rest from reference TRBV15 and TRBJ2-1, the complete variable domain is DAMVIQNPRYQVTQFGKPVTLSCSQTLNHNVMYWYQQKSSQAPKLLFHYYDKDFNNEADTPDNFQSRRPNTSFCFLDIRSPGLGDTAMYLCATSSGLGLLRYNEQFFGPGTRLTVL.

The V call is TRBV7-2, the J call TRBJ2-1; D not resolved. CDR3 length: 12 residues. The V end was cut by 5 bases, the J end by 8 bases, with 10 bases between. Germline CDR1 is SGHTA and CDR2 is FQGNSA. The CDR3 region has the DNA TGTGCCAGCAGCACTTATCTCGATGAGCAGTTCTTC. As protein: CASSTYLDEQFF.

This chain uses TRBV7-2 with TRBJ2-3; the D gene is possibly TRBD2 (6 bases). The CDR3 runs 16 residues. The V end was cut by 5 bases, the J end by 3 bases, with 18 bases between. Germline loops: CDR1 SGHTA, CDR2 FQGNSA. CDR3 nucleotides: TGTGCCAGCAGCGCCAGCCTAGCGACGGTAACAGATACGCAGTATTTT. Amino acid sequence: CASSASLATVTDTQYF.

Ten or more counts support this clonotype. The chain carries TRBV24-1 and TRBJ2-1, with no clear D. Looked up from germline, CDR1 is KGHDR and CDR2 is SFDVKD. Between the trimmed V and J ends, which lost 4 bases and 0 bases, there was a span of 9 bases. CDR3 length equals 15 residues. CDR3 residues: CATSDTSSSYNEQFF. The CDR3 DNA reads TGTGCCACCAGTGACACCTCGAGCTCCTACAATGAGCAGTTCTTC.

The sample holds many counts of this clonotype. The chain couples TRBV6-6 to TRBJ2-3; possible D gene TRBD2, 6 bases. V lost 10 bases to trimming and J lost 4 bases, with 15 bases between them. Germline loops: CDR1 MNHNY, CDR2 SVGAGI (reference sequence). The CDR3 runs 13 residues. Here the CDR3 DNA reads TGTGCCACCGGCCGGGGGACGGCAGATACGCAGTATTTT. Its protein product is CATGRGTADTQYF.

This chain joins TRBV7-2 and TRBJ1-2, with a possible D match to TRBD1 (5 bases). Germline assignment: CDR1 SGHTA and CDR2 FQGNSA. V was trimmed by 5 bases and J by 6 bases, leaving 10 bases between them. The CDR3 is made up of 12 amino acids. This CDR3 is CASSVRENGYTF. The CDR3 nucleotides are TGTGCCAGCAGCGTCAGGGAGAATGGCTACACCTTC.